This TCR beta chain was documented in a study of beta chain features in type 1 diabetes. Findings of the study overall: In these data, an HLA type influence on TCRB rearrangement remained unresolved. More deletions and fewer insertions at VDJ junctions were found in patients with type 1 diabetes. The naive, central memory and Treg TCRB repertoires showed an apparent similarity that was greater among patients than among healthy donors. In every one of the four CD4+ subsets, TCRB CDR3s were moderately but significantly shorter in Type 1 diabetes patients.

Only a few counts were recorded for this clone. Its specificity is not known. CD45RO/CCR7/CD25/CD127/CD95/CD27 sorting isolated CD4+ naive, central memory, regulatory and stem cell-like memory cells. Since all of the isolated RNA was reverse transcribed, expressed TCRB transcripts were what got sequenced. Using immunoSEQ multiplex PCR, the repertoire was profiled, and TCRdb retains in-frame clones only, with some absent. The sample holds about 340,000 clones, roughly 8.8% seen once. The CDR3 has 16 amino acids. Germline lookup yields CDR1 SEHNR and CDR2 FQNEAQ (reference sequence). Unmatched junction bases numbered 11, after V lost 6 bases and J lost 5 bases.

The sample was central memory CD4+ T cells from blood. The rearrangement uses TRBV7-9 and TRBJ2-2, with 8 bases fitting TRBD1. This TCR was sampled from a man in his thirties or forties with type 1 diabetes. In DNA, the CDR3 is TGTGCCAGCAGACAGGGGACAGGCGATTTAACCGGGGAGCTGTTTTTT. Its protein product is CASRQGTGDLTGELFF. Using reference TRBV7-9 and TRBJ2-2 for the parts outside the CDR3, the full variable domain is DTGVSQNPRHKITKRGQNVTFRCDPISEHNRLYWYRQTLGQGPEFLTYFQNEAQLEKSRLLSDRFSAERPKGSFSTLEIQRTEQGDSAMYLCASRQGTGDLTGELFFGEGSRLTVL.